The rows below give T cell receptor beta chains drawn from one sample of a study of cytomegalovirus exposure and HLA in healthy donors. Repertoires were generated with immunoSEQ multiplex PCR, while TCRdb's copy carries only in-frame clones and drops some. The sample has 150,000 to 200,000 clones, roughly 76% seen once. Sequencing used PBMCs. Receptors originate from a woman aged 18-29 years in good health and CMV-seropositive. CDR3s include the opening cysteine and the closing phenylalanine or tryptophan. A D gene is named only where the DNA matches it firmly. Expanded clones get a size class; other rows say once, few or many, or leave the size out.

>TRBV7-7|TRBJ2-2|.|TRBD2
TGTGCCAGCAGCCAGCAGGCAGCGGGGGGGCCCCCGGTCGGGGAGCTGTTTTTT
CASSQQAAGGPPVGELFF
>TRBV6-1|TRBJ2-3|.|TRBD2
TGTGCCAGCTATAAGCGGGGGGGCACAGATACGCAGTATTTT
CASYKRGGTDTQYF
>TRBV11-2|TRBJ2-7|.|TRBD2
TGTGCCAGCAGCTCTTCTAGCGGGGGGAACGAGCAGTACTTC
CASSSSSGGNEQYF
>TRBV5-1|TRBJ2-3|.|.
TGCGCCAGCAGCTTGGGACTGATAAGCACAGATACGCAGTATTTT
CASSLGLISTDTQYF
>TRBV5-1|TRBJ1-1|.|TRBD1
TGCGCCAGCAGCTTGGACAGGGGGCGGACTGAAGCTTTCTTT
CASSLDRGRTEAFF
>TRBV7-2|TRBJ2-2|.|.
TGTGCCAGCACTCAGGATCGATCCCGGGGTGGGAACACCGGGGAGCTGTTTTTT
CASTQDRSRGGNTGELFF
>TRBV7-9|TRBJ2-1|once|TRBD2
TGTGCCAGCAGCCCGGGACTACGGCTCAATGAGCAGTTCTTC
CASSPGLRLNEQFF
>TRBV6-5|TRBJ2-1|.|TRBD2
TGTGCCAGCAGCCGGGGACTAGCTGACAATGAGCAGTTCTTC
CASSRGLADNEQFF
>TRBV28|TRBJ2-3|once|TRBD1
TGTGCCAGCATTCAGACAGGGGCAGATACGCAGTATTTT
CASIQTGADTQYF
>TRBV15|TRBJ2-7|.|.
TGTGCCACCAGCACCGGGGTTGGGTCCTACGAGCAGTACTTC
CATSTGVGSYEQYF